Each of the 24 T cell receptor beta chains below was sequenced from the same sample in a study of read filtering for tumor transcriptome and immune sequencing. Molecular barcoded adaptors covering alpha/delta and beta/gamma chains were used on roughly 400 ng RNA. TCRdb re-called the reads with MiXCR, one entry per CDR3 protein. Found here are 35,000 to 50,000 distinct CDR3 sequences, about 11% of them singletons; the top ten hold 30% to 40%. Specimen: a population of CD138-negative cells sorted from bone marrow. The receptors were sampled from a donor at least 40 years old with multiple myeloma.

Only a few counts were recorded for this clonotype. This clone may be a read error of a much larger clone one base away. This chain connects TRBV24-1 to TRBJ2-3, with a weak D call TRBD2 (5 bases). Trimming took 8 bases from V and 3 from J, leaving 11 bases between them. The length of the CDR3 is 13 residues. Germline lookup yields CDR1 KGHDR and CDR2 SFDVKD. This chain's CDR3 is CATKPGSTDTQYF. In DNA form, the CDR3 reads TGTGCCACCAAACCGGGATCTACAGATACGCAGTATTTT.

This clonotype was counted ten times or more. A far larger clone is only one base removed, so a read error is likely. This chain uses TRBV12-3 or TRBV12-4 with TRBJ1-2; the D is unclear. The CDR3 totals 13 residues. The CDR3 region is CVSSSGGIYGYTF. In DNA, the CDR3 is TGTGTCAGCAGTTCCGGAGGGATCTATGGCTACACCTTC.

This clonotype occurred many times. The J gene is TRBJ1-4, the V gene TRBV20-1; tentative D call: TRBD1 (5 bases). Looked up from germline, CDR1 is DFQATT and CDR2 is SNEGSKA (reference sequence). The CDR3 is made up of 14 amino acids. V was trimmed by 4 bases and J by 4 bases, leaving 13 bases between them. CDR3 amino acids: CSATQTALNEKLFF. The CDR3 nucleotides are TGCAGTGCTACTCAGACAGCTCTTAATGAAAAACTGTTTTTT.

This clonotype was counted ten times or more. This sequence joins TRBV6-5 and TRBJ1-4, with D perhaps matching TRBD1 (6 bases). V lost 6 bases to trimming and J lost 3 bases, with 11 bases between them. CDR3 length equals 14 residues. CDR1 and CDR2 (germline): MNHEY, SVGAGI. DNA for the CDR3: TGTGCCAGCAGATCAACAGGGTCTAATGAAAAACTGTTTTTT. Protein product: CASRSTGSNEKLFF.

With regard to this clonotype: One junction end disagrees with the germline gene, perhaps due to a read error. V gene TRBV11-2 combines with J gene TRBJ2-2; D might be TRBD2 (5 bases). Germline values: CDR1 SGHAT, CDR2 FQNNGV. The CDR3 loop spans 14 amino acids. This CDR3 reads CASSLVGNIGELFF. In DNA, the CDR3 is TGTGCCAGCAGCTTAGTCGGGAACATCGGGGAGCTGTTCTTT. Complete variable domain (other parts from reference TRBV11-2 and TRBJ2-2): EAGVAQSPRYKIIEKRQSVAFWCNPISGHATLYWYQQILGQGPKLLIQFQNNGVVDDSQLPKDRFSAERLKGVDSTLKIQPAKLEDSAVYLCASSLVGNIGELFFGEGSRLTVL.

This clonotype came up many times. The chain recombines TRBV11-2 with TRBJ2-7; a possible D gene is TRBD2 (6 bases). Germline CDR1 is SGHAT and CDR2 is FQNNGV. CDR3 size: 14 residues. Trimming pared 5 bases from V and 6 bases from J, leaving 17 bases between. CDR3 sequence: CASSPSPAGTEQYF. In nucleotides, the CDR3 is TGTGCCAGCAGCCCTTCCCCGGCGGGGACCGAGCAGTACTTC.

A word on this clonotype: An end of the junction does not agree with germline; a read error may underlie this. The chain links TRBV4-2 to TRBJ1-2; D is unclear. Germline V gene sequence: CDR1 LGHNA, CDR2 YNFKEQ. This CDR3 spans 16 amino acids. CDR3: CASNQDGDRDNYGYTF. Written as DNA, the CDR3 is TGTGCCAGCAACCAAGATGGGGATAGGGATAACTATGGCTACACCTTC.

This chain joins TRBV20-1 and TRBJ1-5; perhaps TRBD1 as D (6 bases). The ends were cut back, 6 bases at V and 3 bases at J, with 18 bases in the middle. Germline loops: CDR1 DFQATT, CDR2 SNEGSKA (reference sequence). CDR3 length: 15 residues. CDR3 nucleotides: TGCAGTGCCGCCCCACTGGACAGAAACAATCAGCCCCAGCATTTT. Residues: CSAAPLDRNNQPQHF.

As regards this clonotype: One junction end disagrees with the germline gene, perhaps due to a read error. The CDR3 DNA is TGTGCCAGCAGCTTATCCCCGGCGGGTCGGTTCGGGGAGCCGTTGTTT. Translation: CASSLSPAGRFGEPLF. V and J are TRBV7-9 and TRBJ2-2; tentative D call: TRBD2 (5 bases). CDR1 and CDR2 from the germline V gene are SEHNR and FQNEAQ (reference sequence). The CDR3 has 16 amino acids. The variable domain in full, completed from reference TRBV7-9 and TRBJ2-2, reads DTGVSQNPRHKITKRGQNVTFRCDPISEHNRLYWYRQTLGQGPEFLTYFQNEAQLEKSRLLSDRFSAERPKGSFSTLEIQRTEQGDSAMYLCASSLSPAGRFGEPLFGEGSRLTVL.

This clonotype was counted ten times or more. DNA for the CDR3: TGTGCCAGCAGCCCAAGTACCGGGTCCCTTTACAATGAGCAGTTCTTC. It yields the protein CASSPSTGSLYNEQFF. V gene TRBV7-9 combines with J gene TRBJ2-1; D not certain. V lost 5 bases to trimming and J lost 4 bases, with 18 bases between them. The CDR3 spans 16 residues. Germline V gives CDR1 SEHNR, CDR2 FQNEAQ (reference sequence).

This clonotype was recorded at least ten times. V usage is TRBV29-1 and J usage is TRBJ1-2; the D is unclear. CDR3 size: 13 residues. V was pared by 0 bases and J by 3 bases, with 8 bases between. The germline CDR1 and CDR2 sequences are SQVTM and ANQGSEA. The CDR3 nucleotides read TGCAGCGTTGAAGATGGGCAGCACTATGGCTACACCTTC. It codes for CSVEDGQHYGYTF. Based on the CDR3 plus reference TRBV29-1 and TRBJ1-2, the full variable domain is SAVISQKPSRDICQRGTSLTIQCQVDSQVTMMFWYRQQPGQSLTLIATANQGSEATYESGFVIDKFPISRPNLTFSTLTVSNMSPEDSSIYLCSVEDGQHYGYTFGSGTRLTVV.

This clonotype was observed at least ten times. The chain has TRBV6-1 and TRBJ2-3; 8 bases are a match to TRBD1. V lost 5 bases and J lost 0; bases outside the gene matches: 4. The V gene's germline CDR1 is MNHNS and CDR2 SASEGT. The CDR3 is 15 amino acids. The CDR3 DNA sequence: TGTGCCAGCAGTATACAGGGGGAAAGCACAGATACGCAGTATTTT. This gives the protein CASSIQGESTDTQYF.

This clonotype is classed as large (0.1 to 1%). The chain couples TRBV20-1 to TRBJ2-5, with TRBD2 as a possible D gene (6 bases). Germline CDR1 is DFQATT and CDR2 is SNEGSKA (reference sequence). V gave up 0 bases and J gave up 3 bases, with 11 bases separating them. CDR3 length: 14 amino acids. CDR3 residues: CSARDRGGKETQYF. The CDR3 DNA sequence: TGCAGTGCTAGAGATCGTGGGGGGAAAGAGACCCAGTACTTC.

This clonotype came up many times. This chain's CDR3 is CATSVSETQYF. Here the CDR3 DNA reads TGTGCCACTAGCGTTTCAGAGACCCAGTACTTC. The chain is built from TRBV10-3 and TRBJ2-5, with D possibly matching TRBD2 (6 bases). The germline CDR1 and CDR2 sequences are ENHRY and SYGVKD. The germline V and J ends were trimmed by 10 bases and 4 bases, with 10 bases remaining between them. This CDR3 is 11 amino acids long.

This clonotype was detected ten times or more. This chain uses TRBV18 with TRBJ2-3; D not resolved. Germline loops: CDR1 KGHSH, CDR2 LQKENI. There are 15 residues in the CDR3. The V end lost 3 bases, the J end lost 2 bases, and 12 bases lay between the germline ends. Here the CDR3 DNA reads TGTGCCAGCTCACCCTTGGACGGGTACACAGATACGCAGTATTTT. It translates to CASSPLDGYTDTQYF. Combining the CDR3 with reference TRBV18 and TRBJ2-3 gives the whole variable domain NAGVMQNPRHLVRRRGQEARLRCSPMKGHSHVYWYRQLPEEGLKFMVYLQKENIIDESGMPKERFSAEFPKEGPSILRIQQVVRGDSAAYFCASSPLDGYTDTQYFGPGTRLTVL.

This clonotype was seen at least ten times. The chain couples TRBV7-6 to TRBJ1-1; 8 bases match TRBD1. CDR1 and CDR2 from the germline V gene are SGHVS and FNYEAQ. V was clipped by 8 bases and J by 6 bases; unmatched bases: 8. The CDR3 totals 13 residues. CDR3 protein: CASLGLTGAEAFF. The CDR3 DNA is TGTGCCAGCCTTGGTCTGACAGGGGCTGAAGCTTTCTTT.

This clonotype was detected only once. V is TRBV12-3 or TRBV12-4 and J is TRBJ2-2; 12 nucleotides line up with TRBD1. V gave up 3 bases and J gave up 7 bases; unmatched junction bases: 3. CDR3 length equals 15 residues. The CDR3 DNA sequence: TGTGCCAGCAGTTTCTGGGACAGGGGGCGCGGGGAGCTGTTTTTT. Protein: CASSFWDRGRGELFF.

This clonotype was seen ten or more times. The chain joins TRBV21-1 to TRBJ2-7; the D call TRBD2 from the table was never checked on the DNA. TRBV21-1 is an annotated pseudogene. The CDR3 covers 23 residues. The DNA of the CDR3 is TGTGCCAGCAGCAAAGAGTTAGCGGGGGGCTACTACAACATGTGGAATTTCTCCTACGAGCAGTACTTC. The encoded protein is CASSKELAGGYYNMWNFSYEQYF.

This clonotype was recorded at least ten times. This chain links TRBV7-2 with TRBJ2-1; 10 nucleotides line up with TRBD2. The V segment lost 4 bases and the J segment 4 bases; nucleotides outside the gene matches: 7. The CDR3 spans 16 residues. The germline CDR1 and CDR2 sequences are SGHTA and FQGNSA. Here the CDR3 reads CASSSMSGGVYNEQFF. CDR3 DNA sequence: TGTGCCAGCAGCTCTATGAGCGGGGGGGTGTACAATGAGCAGTTCTTC.

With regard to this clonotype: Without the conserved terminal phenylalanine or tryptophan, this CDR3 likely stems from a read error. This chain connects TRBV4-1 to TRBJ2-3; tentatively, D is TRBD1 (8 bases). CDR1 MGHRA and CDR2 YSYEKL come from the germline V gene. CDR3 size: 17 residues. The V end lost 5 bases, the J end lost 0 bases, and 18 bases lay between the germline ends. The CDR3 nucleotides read TGCGCCAGCAGCTACAGGGGGGGGGCCGGGAGCACAGATACGCAGTATCTT. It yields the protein CASSYRGGAGSTDTQYL.

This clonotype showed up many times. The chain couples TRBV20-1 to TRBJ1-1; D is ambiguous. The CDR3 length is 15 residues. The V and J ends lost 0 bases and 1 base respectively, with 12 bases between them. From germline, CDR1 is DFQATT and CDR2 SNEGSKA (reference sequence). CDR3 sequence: CSARDLWKSNTEAFF. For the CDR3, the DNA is TGCAGTGCTAGAGATCTGTGGAAATCGAACACTGAAGCTTTCTTT.

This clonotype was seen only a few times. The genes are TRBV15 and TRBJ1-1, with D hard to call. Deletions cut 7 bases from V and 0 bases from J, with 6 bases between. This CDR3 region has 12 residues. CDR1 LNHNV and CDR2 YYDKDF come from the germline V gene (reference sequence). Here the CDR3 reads CATKGMNTEAFF. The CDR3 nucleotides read TGTGCCACCAAGGGAATGAACACTGAAGCTTTCTTT.

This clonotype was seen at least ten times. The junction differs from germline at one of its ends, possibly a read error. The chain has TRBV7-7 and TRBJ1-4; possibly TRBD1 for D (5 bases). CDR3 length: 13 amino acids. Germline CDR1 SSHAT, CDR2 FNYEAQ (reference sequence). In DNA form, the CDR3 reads TGTGCTAGCAGCCGGGGACCGAATGAAAAACTGTTTTTT. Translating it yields CASSRGPNEKLFF.

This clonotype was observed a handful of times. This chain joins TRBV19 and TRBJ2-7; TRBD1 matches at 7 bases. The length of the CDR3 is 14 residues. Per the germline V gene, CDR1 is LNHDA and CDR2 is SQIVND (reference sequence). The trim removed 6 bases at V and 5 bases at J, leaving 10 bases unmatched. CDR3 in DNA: TGTGCCAGTAGCCCGAGGGCAGGGGGACACGAGCAGTACTTC. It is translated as CASSPRAGGHEQYF. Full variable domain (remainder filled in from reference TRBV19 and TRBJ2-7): DGGITQSPKYLFRKEGQNVTLSCEQNLNHDAMYWYRQDPGQGLRLIYYSQIVNDFQKGDIAEGYSVSREKKESFPLTVTSAQKNPTAFYLCASSPRAGGHEQYFGPGTRLTVT.